Listed below are T cell receptor beta chains from one sample, sequenced in a study of cytomegalovirus exposure and HLA in healthy donors. Only in-frame clones appear in the TCRdb table, and some are missing; sequencing was by immunoSEQ multiplex PCR. The sample has more than 110,000 clones, roughly 83% seen once; the top ten hold 3.5% to 5%. Sequencing was performed on PBMCs. The origin of the receptors is a man between 35 and 55 years old in good health and CMV-seropositive. The CDR3 runs from the conserved cysteine through the conserved F or W. The order of the fields is D gene, clone size, V gene, J gene, CDR3 length, CDR3 DNA, CDR3 protein. A D gene is named only where the DNA matches it firmly. Clone size appears in some rows only: once, few, many, or a class for an expanded clone.

TRBD1,NA,TRBV30,TRBJ1-5,19,TGTGCCTGGAGTAAAAGGACAGGGGCCAAAGCCTATAGCAATCAGCCCCAGCATTTT,CAWSKRTGAKAYSNQPQHF
TRBD1,NA,TRBV5-6,TRBJ1-6,14,TGTGCCAGCAGCTTACGACAGGGTAATTCACCCCTCCACTTT,CASSLRQGNSPLHF
NA,NA,TRBV9,TRBJ2-1,17,TGTGCCAGCAGCGTAGCTTTGACAGGACTCTCCTACAATGAGCAGTTCTTC,CASSVALTGLSYNEQFF
NA,NA,TRBV30,TRBJ1-3,12,TGTGCCTGGAGTGTGAGTGGAAACACCATATATTTT,CAWSVSGNTIYF
TRBD2,NA,TRBV4-2,TRBJ2-7,16,TGTGCCAGCAGCCCAGATGAACCGGGACTAGCCTACGAGCAGTACTTC,CASSPDEPGLAYEQYF
NA,NA,TRBV5-5,TRBJ2-7,13,TGTGCCAGCAGCTTCGACGGACAGCTCGAGCAGTACTTC,CASSFDGQLEQYF
NA,NA,TRBV29-1,TRBJ2-5,13,TGCAGCGCCTCCGCAGGGGTCCGGGGGACCCAGTACTTC,CSASAGVRGTQYF
TRBD1,few,TRBV5-1,TRBJ2-5,14,TGCGCCAGCAGCCCTGGGACAGGGGGCGAGACCCAGTACTTC,CASSPGTGGETQYF
NA,NA,TRBV5-6,TRBJ1-1,13,TGTGCCAGCAGCCCCCGAGTGAACACTGAAGCTTTCTTT,CASSPRVNTEAFF
NA,NA,TRBV4-1,TRBJ2-7,13,TGCGCCAGCAGCCAAGGGACACGGTACGAGCAGTACTTC,CASSQGTRYEQYF
TRBD2,NA,TRBV5-6,TRBJ2-7,16,TGTGCCAGCAGCGAGGGACTAGCGGGAGGGGCCTACGAGCAGTACTTC,CASSEGLAGGAYEQYF
NA,NA,TRBV29-1,TRBJ2-1,11,TGCAGCGTTGCCCTATCGCCTGAGCAGTTCTTC,CSVALSPEQFF
TRBD2,NA,TRBV9,TRBJ2-1,15,TGTGCCAGCAGCGCGGGACTAGCAAGGGGTCATGAGCAGTTCTTC,CASSAGLARGHEQFF
TRBD2,once,TRBV10-3,TRBJ2-7,13,TGTGCCATCAGCCAGCGGGAGAACTACGAGCAGTACTTC,CAISQRENYEQYF
NA,NA,TRBV27,TRBJ1-1,14,TGTGCCAGCAGACTGACACGAAGCAACACTGAAGCTTTCTTT,CASRLTRSNTEAFF
NA,NA,TRBV6-1,TRBJ1-5,13,TGTGCCAGCAGTGAAACAACCAATCAGCCCCAGCATTTT,CASSETTNQPQHF
TRBD1,NA,TRBV30,TRBJ1-2,14,TGTGCCTGGAAAATCCGGGACAGGGTCTATGGCTACACCTTC,CAWKIRDRVYGYTF
NA,once,TRBV13,TRBJ2-2,14,TGTGCCAGCAGCGTCTCGGATGGGCCCGGGGAGCTGTTTTTT,CASSVSDGPGELFF
TRBD1,NA,TRBV27,TRBJ2-7,14,TGTGCCAGCAGTTTTGGGACAGGGGGTTACGAGCAGTACTTC,CASSFGTGGYEQYF
NA,few,TRBV9,TRBJ1-1,13,TGTGCCAGCAGCGTAGCCGGGGATGATGAAGCTTTCTTT,CASSVAGDDEAFF
NA,NA,TRBV19,TRBJ1-1,18,TGTGCCAGTAGCATGGGTGTGGTGGGGGCCTACGGGAACACTGAAGCTTTCTTT,CASSMGVVGAYGNTEAFF
TRBD2,NA,TRBV12-5,TRBJ2-1,12,TGTGCTAGTGGAATACTAGCGTTTGAGCAGTTCTTC,CASGILAFEQFF
NA,NA,TRBV4-1,TRBJ1-2,18,TGCGCCAGCAGCCAAATGGGGAGTTACAGCTATTCCGTCTATGGCTACACCTTC,CASSQMGSYSYSVYGYTF
TRBD2,once,TRBV6-5,TRBJ2-1,15,TGTGCCAGCAGTTACCAGCTAGCGGGAGACAATGAGCAGTTCTTC,CASSYQLAGDNEQFF
TRBD1,NA,TRBV6-6,TRBJ2-2,14,TGTGCCAGCATCAACCAGGGGGTTGCCGGGGAGCTGTTTTTT,CASINQGVAGELFF
NA,NA,TRBV5-4,TRBJ2-6,17,TGTGCCAGCAGCCCCGGAACCTCGGGTTCTGGGGCCAACGTCCTGACTTTC,CASSPGTSGSGANVLTF
TRBD2,once,TRBV5-1,TRBJ2-3,16,TGCGCCAGCAGCTTCGGACTAGCGAGGGGAGCAGATACGCAGTATTTT,CASSFGLARGADTQYF
NA,NA,TRBV9,TRBJ2-3,12,TGTGCCAGCAGCGTAGGAGCAGATACGCAGTATTTT,CASSVGADTQYF
NA,NA,TRBV25-1,TRBJ2-5,15,TGTGCCAGCAGTTCTGACCGGGATTTCCAAGAGACCCAGTACTTC,CASSSDRDFQETQYF
TRBD2,once,TRBV5-4,TRBJ2-3,16,TGTGCCAGCAGCTTCCTGGGCGGGGGGGCGGGCGATACGCAGTATTTT,CASSFLGGGAGDTQYF
NA,NA,TRBV19,TRBJ1-2,14,TGTGCCAGTAGTTACTCGGGACAAAACTATGGCTACACCTTC,CASSYSGQNYGYTF
NA,few,TRBV29-1,TRBJ1-2,12,TGCAGCGTTGAACCCACCGGGAAGGGCTACACCTTC,CSVEPTGKGYTF